The 10 T cell receptor beta chains presented below share a single source sample, sequenced in a study of response to subunit inactivated influenza vaccine. TCRdb re-derived calls from the RT-PCR reads in MiXCR, one entry per CDR3 protein. Among 530,000 or so distinct CDR3 sequences, 12% were seen once, and the ten largest hold about 9.4%. The specimen was PBMCs from blood, collected on the day of vaccination. Every receptor here comes from a man aged 50-60 years who received an inactivated influenza vaccine.

This clonotype was seen only a few times. The chain uses TRBV5-1 and TRBJ2-5; tentatively, D is TRBD2 (6 bases). CDR3 size: 11 residues. The germline V gene has CDR1 SGHRS and CDR2 YFSETQ. V dropped 5 bases and J dropped 7 bases, with 9 bases sitting between them. The CDR3 loop is CASRGAGTQYF. In DNA form, the CDR3 reads TGCGCCAGCAGGGGAGCGGGGACCCAGTACTTC.

Ten or more counts support this clonotype. This sequence joins TRBV14 and TRBJ2-1, with D tentatively TRBD2 (6 bases). The CDR3 contains 15 residues. The germline V gene has CDR1 SGHDN and CDR2 FVKESK. Trimming left V 1 base short and J 2 bases short, with 9 bases between. CDR3 residues: CASSQGPGAYNEQFF. In DNA form, the CDR3 reads TGTGCCAGCAGCCAAGGGCCGGGGGCCTACAATGAGCAGTTCTTC.

This clonotype was counted only a few times. The J gene is TRBJ2-7, the V gene TRBV20-1; 8 bases match TRBD2. With 6 bases clipped from V and 3 bases from J, the junction kept 10 bases outside the gene matches. The CDR3 has 14 amino acids. The V gene's germline CDR1 is DFQATT and CDR2 SNEGSKA (reference sequence). In nucleotides, the CDR3 is TGCAGTGCAACACCAGCGGGAGTAGGCTACGAGCAGTACTTC. Translation: CSATPAGVGYEQYF.

This clonotype was seen only a few times. The chain carries TRBV5-1 and TRBJ2-3; the match to TRBD2 covers 9 bases. Germline values: CDR1 SGHRS, CDR2 YFSETQ. There are 16 residues in the CDR3. Trimming removed 1 base from V and 2 bases from J; junction bases left unmatched: 5. The CDR3 nucleotides are TGCGCCAGCAGCTTGATAGCGGGAGATTTCACAGATACGCAGTATTTT. This gives the protein CASSLIAGDFTDTQYF. The complete variable domain, with remaining parts taken from reference TRBV5-1 and TRBJ2-3, reads KAGVTQTPRYLIKTRGQQVTLSCSPISGHRSVSWYQQTPGQGLQFLFEYFSETQRNKGNFPGRFSGRQFSNSRSEMNVSTLELGDSALYLCASSLIAGDFTDTQYFGPGTRLTVL.

This clonotype was counted between two and nine times. The rearrangement joins TRBV12-3 or TRBV12-4 to TRBJ2-7, with a possible D match to TRBD1 (6 bases). The CDR3 consists of 12 residues. V was clipped by 5 bases and J by 9 bases, with 14 bases between them. CDR3 sequence reads: CASSAPGQRQYF. CDR3 DNA sequence: TGTGCCAGCAGTGCCCCGGGACAACGGCAGTACTTC.

This clonotype has just a few counts. An end of the junction does not agree with germline; a read error may underlie this. The chain links TRBV28 to TRBJ1-1; D gene ambiguous. The CDR3 has 11 amino acids. Germline V gene sequence: CDR1 MDHEN, CDR2 SYDVKM. CDR3 DNA sequence: TGTGCCAGCCGTTTACGGGATGAAGCTTTCTTT. The encoded protein is CASRLRDEAFF.

This clonotype was seen a few times. The V call is TRBV20-1, the J call TRBJ2-1, with a possible D match to TRBD2 (6 bases). The germline V gene has CDR1 DFQATT and CDR2 SNEGSKA (reference sequence). Trimming left V 3 bases short and J 0 bases short, with 12 bases between. CDR3 length: 15 residues. Written as DNA, the CDR3 is TGCAGTGCTAGTTGGAGACTAGGCTCCTACAATGAGCAGTTCTTC. Translating gives CSASWRLGSYNEQFF.

V is TRBV6-1 and J is TRBJ1-4, with D unclear. Trimming pared 6 bases from V and 7 bases from J, leaving 15 bases between. Germline CDR1 reads MNHNS; CDR2 reads SASEGT. There are 14 residues in the CDR3. The CDR3 loop reads CASRGMDGVEKLFF. CDR3 coding DNA: TGTGCCAGCAGGGGGATGGACGGTGTTGAAAAACTGTTTTTT.

This clonotype has ten or more counts. The gene calls are TRBV2 and TRBJ1-2; 11 nucleotides line up with TRBD1. This CDR3 is built from 14 residues. The germline V gene has CDR1 SNHLY and CDR2 FYNNEI. V lost 4 bases to trimming and J lost 7 bases; unmatched junction nucleotides: 5. The CDR3 nucleotides are TGTGCCAGCAGTGCCGGACAGGGGGCAAGTGGCTACACCTTC. It codes for CASSAGQGASGYTF.

This clonotype was counted a few times. The V and J genes are TRBV12-3 or TRBV12-4 and TRBJ2-2; tentative D call: TRBD2 (5 bases). V was shortened by 2 bases and J by 5 bases, with 36 bases between the two germline ends. The CDR3 loop spans 23 amino acids. The CDR3 spells CASSLRTVGVWLIELQSTGELFF. The CDR3 DNA reads TGTGCCAGCAGTTTAAGGACGGTCGGGGTGTGGCTGATAGAGTTACAGAGTACCGGGGAGCTGTTTTTT.